This entry describes one T cell receptor beta chain. This specimen belongs to a study of OX40 agonist ivuxolimab in advanced cancers. Study background: Three patients showed partial responses: one hepatocellular carcinoma and two cutaneous melanoma cases.

The table came from immunoSEQ multiplex PCR; TCRdb's copy has only in-frame clones and leaves some out. The sample has about 49,000 clones, roughly 94% seen once. Blood was sampled at baseline, cycle 4 day 1, and cycle 7 day 1. Germline CDR1 is MNHNS and CDR2 is SASEGT. The CDR3 length is 14 residues. Trimming at V came to 11 bases and at J to 4 bases, leaving 11 bases not matched to a gene. The sequence was obtained from an adult with an advanced solid tumor such as melanoma, head and neck, liver or kidney cancer. Sample: CD4+ or CD8+ T cells sorted from blood, taken in a trial of the OX40 agonist ivuxolimab. The chain couples TRBV6-1 to TRBJ2-3; 8 bases fit TRBD2. The CDR3 coding sequence is TGTGCCGCAACGGGAGGGCTGCGCGCAGATACGCAGTATTTT. This codes for CAATGGLRADTQYF.